This T cell receptor (beta chain) was obtained from a study of Ad26.COV2.S vaccination and SARS-CoV-2 variants. Study-wide findings and caveats: Total T cell responses, in the TCR breadth and depth analyses, may have been underestimated.

As to this clone: What it binds is unknown.

The assay was immunoSEQ multiplex PCR, and TCRdb's table has in-frame clones only and misses some. The data show nearly 400,000 clones, 89% seen once. Treatment reported: about 20 received Ad26.COV2.S at low or high dose, single or two shots; several received placebo; per-sample allocation not given. Material that was analyzed had been drawn on day 63 after the first vaccine or placebo injection. The donor was a Boston adult aged 18-55 years. V lost 1 base to trimming and J lost 0 bases, with 10 bases between them. Germline loops: CDR1 SQVTM, CDR2 ANQGSEA. The CDR3 extends over 16 amino acids. The chain employs TRBV29-1 and TRBJ2-6; maybe TRBD1 (6 bases). The sequence was obtained from a person aged 18-65 years who received the Ad26.COV2.S COVID-19 vaccine or a placebo. Specimen: peripheral blood, collected in a trial of Ad26.COV2.S vaccine versus placebo. CDR3 bases: TGCAGCGTTGAAGGGCAGGGGATCTCTGGGGCCAACGTCCTGACTTTC. It codes for CSVEGQGISGANVLTF.